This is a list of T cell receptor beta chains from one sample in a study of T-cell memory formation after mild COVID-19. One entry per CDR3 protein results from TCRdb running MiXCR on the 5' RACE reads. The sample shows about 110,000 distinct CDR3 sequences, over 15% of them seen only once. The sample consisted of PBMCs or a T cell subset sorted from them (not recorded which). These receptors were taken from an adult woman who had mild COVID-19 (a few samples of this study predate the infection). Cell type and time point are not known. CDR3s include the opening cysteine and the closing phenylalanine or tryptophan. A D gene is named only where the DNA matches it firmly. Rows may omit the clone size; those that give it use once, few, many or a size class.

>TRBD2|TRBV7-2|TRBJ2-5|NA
CASEREDGGTQYF
TGTGCCAGCGAGCGGGAGGATGGTGGGACCCAGTACTTC
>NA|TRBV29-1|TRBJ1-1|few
CSAEEGFF
TGCAGCGCGGAAGAGGGTTTCTTT
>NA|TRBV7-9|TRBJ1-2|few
CASSLSRGYGYTF
TGTGCCAGCAGCTTATCTCGGGGCTATGGCTACACCTTC
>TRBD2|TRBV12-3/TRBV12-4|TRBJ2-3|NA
CASSLEESGRSTDTQYF
TGTGCCAGCAGTTTAGAGGAAAGCGGGAGAAGCACAGATACGCAGTATTTT
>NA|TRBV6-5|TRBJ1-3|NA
CASSYGTSSGNTIYF
TGTGCCAGCAGTTACGGCACGAGCTCTGGAAACACCATATATTTT
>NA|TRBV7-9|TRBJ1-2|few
CASSLGGGHYGYTF
TGTGCCAGCAGCTTAGGTGGAGGGCACTATGGCTACACCTTC
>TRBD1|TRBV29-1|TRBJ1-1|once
CSVPTGGYPEAFF
TGCAGCGTTCCAACAGGGGGCTATCCTGAAGCTTTCTTT
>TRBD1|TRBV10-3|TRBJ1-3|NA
CAISGSRDRHSGNTIYF
TGTGCCATCAGTGGAAGCCGGGACAGACACTCTGGAAACACCATATATTTT
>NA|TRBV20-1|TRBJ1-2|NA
CSARAGGYTF
TGCAGTGCTAGAGCTGGAGGCTACACCTTC
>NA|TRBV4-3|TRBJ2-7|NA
CASSQDWGLGYEQYF
TGCGCCAGCAGCCAAGATTGGGGGCTCGGCTACGAGCAGTACTTC
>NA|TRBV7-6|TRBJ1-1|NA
CASSLEGGDLKNTEAFF
TGTGCCAGCAGCTTAGAGGGCGGCGACCTGAAGAACACTGAAGCTTTCTTT
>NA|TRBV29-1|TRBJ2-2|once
CSVEGVNTGELFF
TGCAGCGTTGAGGGGGTTAACACCGGGGAGCTGTTTTTT
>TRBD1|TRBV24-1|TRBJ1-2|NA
CATSDRDRDAYTF
TGTGCCACCAGTGATCGCGACAGGGATGCCTACACCTTC
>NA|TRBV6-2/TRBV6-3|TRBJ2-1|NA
CASTASEYNEQFF
TGTGCCAGCACTGCTAGCGAGTACAATGAGCAGTTCTTC
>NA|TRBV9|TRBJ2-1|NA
CASSVAWGAGEQFF
TGTGCCAGCAGCGTAGCTTGGGGGGCGGGTGAGCAGTTCTTC
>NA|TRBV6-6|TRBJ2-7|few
CASSYSGGEQYF
TGTGCCAGCAGTTACTCGGGGGGCGAGCAGTACTTC
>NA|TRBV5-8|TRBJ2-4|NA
CASSLRALAKNIQYF
TGTGCCAGCAGCTTGCGAGCCCTAGCCAAAAACATTCAGTACTTC
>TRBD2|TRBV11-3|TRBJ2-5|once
CASSLRLAGIETQYF
TGTGCCAGCAGCCTAAGACTAGCGGGAATAGAGACCCAGTACTTC
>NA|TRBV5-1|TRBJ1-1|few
CASSFLPGPMNTEAFF
TGCGCCAGCAGCTTTCTTCCCGGGCCAATGAACACTGAAGCTTTCTTT
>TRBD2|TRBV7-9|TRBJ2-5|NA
CASSLAGLAGGIQETQYF
TGTGCCAGCAGCTTAGCCGGACTAGCGGGAGGGATTCAAGAGACCCAGTACTTC
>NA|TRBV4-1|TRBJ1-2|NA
CASSQVTGLGNYGYTF
TGCGCCAGCAGCCAAGTGACAGGTCTCGGGAACTATGGCTACACCTTC
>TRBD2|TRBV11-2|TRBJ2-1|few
CASSSHSGSEQFF
TGTGCCAGCAGCTCGCATAGCGGGTCAGAGCAGTTCTTC
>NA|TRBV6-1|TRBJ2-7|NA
CASPVQGRDYEQYF
TGTGCCAGCCCTGTACAGGGCAGGGACTACGAGCAGTACTTC
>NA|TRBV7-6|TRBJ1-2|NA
CASSRGAGSLNANYGYTF
TGTGCCAGCAGCCGAGGGGCGGGCTCGTTAAACGCTAACTATGGCTACACCTTC
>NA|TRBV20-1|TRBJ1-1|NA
CSARPLGQPNTEAFF
TGCAGTGCCCGGCCCCTAGGACAACCGAACACTGAAGCTTTCTTT
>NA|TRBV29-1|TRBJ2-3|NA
CSAPRTDTQYF
TGCAGCGCCCCCAGAACAGATACGCAGTATTTT
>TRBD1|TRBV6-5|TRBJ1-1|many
CASSPSQGGEAFF
TGTGCCAGCAGCCCTTCCCAGGGGGGAGAAGCTTTCTTT
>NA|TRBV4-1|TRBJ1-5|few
CASSQGSGLNQPQHF
TGCGCCAGCAGCCAGGGGTCGGGACTCAATCAGCCCCAGCATTTT
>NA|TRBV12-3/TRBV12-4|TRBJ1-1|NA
CASSNREGAEAFF
TGTGCCAGCAGCAACAGGGAGGGCGCTGAAGCTTTCTTT
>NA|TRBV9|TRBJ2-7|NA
CASTLTMARSYEQYF
TGTGCCAGCACTCTCACCATGGCGAGGTCCTACGAGCAGTACTTC
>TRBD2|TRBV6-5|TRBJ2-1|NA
CASSYSSGGEQFF
TGTGCCAGCAGTTACTCTTCGGGGGGTGAGCAGTTCTTC
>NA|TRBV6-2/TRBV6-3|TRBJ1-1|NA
CASSWNTEAFF
TGTGCCAGCAGTTGGAACACTGAAGCTTTCTTT
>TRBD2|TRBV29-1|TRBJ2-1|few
CSVSGGGRREQFF
TGCAGCGTAAGCGGGGGGGGCAGAAGGGAGCAGTTCTTC
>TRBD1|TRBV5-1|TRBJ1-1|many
CASSPGQGADTEAFF
TGCGCCAGCAGCCCCGGACAGGGTGCGGACACTGAAGCTTTCTTT
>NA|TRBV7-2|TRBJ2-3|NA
CASSLAGLSDTQYF
TGTGCCAGCAGCTTAGCGGGCCTTTCAGATACGCAGTATTTT
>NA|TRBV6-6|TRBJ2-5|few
CASQSEVDGQETQYF
TGTGCCAGCCAGTCTGAGGTGGACGGGCAAGAGACCCAGTACTTC
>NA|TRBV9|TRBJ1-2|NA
CASSVGLQSGIDGYTF
TGTGCCAGCAGCGTAGGATTGCAATCGGGCATAGATGGCTACACCTTC
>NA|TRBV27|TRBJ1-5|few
CASSLSGYQPQHF
TGTGCCAGCAGTTTATCAGGGTACCAGCCCCAGCATTTT
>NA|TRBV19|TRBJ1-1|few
CASTLLGANTEAFF
TGTGCCAGTACGCTTCTCGGAGCGAACACTGAAGCTTTCTTT
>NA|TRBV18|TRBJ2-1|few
CASSPREYRGNEQFF
TGTGCCAGCTCACCACGGGAATACCGGGGGAATGAGCAGTTCTTC
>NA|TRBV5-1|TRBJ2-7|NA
CASSWVANSYEQYF
TGCGCCAGCAGCTGGGTGGCGAACTCCTACGAGCAGTACTTC
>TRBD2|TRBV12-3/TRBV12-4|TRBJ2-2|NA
CASSPQTSGHFLTGELFF
TGCGCCAGCAGCCCCCAGACTAGCGGGCATTTTCTCACCGGGGAGCTGTTTTTT